This T cell receptor beta chain is drawn from a study of control samples from healthy donors and cancer patients (dated by TCRdb to the early 2020s). Points on this clone: No antigen is known for it. No base-level quality is on record; no much larger clone is a single base apart.

V loses 2 bases of germline sequence and J loses 8 bases, and the interval between the two ends is 12 bases. The germline V gene supplies CDR1 MNHNS and CDR2 SASEGT. Inclusive of the bounding cysteine and phenylalanine, the CDR3 is 13 residues long. Only the CDR3 portion is preserved as DNA: 39 bases, with reading frame beginning at the first base. Library method: the immunoSEQ multiplex PCR assay. Entries here come from immuneACCESS through TCRdb and include only in-frame sequences with V and J called. Some clones fail to appear in such tables; in the studies checked, an unresolved V gene covers under half of the shortfall, and the cause of the remainder is unknown. The sample has about 92,000 clones on record, roughly 86% of them singletons. The top ten hold roughly 9.8% of the sample.

The origin of this receptor is a woman in her fifties or sixties in good health. The chain couples TRBV6-1 to TRBJ1-2; the D gene is unclear. Input material: blood. CDR3 region: CASSEFWSGGYTF. The bases are TGTGCCAGCAGTGAATTCTGGTCGGGGGGCTACACCTTC.